The rows below give T cell receptor beta chains drawn from one sample of a study of early stage breast cancer tumors. The protocol was immunoSEQ multiplex PCR, while the TCRdb copy is restricted to in-frame clones and leaves out a portion. The sample lists some 30,000 clones, roughly 81% occurring once. The material sequenced was breast tumor tissue. The source of these receptors is a person aged 25 to 40 with breast cancer. Each CDR3 is given with its conserved first and last residue. The D gene is left open where the match is weak. Where a row states a size, it is once, few, many or the class of an expanded clone; other rows omit it.

size,V,D,J,CDR3,DNA
.,TRBV4-3,TRBD2,TRBJ2-3,CASSRVWGGGGTQYF,TGCGCCAGCAGCCGAGTCTGGGGCGGGGGGGGTACGCAGTATTTT
.,TRBV19,TRBD2,TRBJ2-7,CASSMRQGGTSDYEQYF,TGTGCCAGTAGTATGAGACAGGGAGGGACTAGCGACTACGAGCAGTACTTC
.,TRBV5-8,.,TRBJ2-3,CASSLVRGADTQYF,TGTGCCAGCAGCTTGGTGCGCGGGGCAGATACGCAGTATTTT
.,TRBV6-5,.,TRBJ2-7,CASSYGSTTYEQYF,TGTGCCAGCAGTTACGGGTCAACTACCTACGAGCAGTACTTC
.,TRBV7-9,.,TRBJ1-5,CASSPGYAGNQPQHF,TGTGCCAGCAGCCCAGGGTACGCTGGCAATCAGCCCCAGCATTTT
.,TRBV18,TRBD1,TRBJ1-6,CASSPRQGGLNSPLHF,TGTGCCAGCTCACCTCGACAGGGGGGATTGAATTCACCCCTCCACTTT
.,TRBV4-1,.,TRBJ2-1,CASSQDGASLSYNEQFF,TGCGCCAGCAGCCAAGATGGGGCTAGCCTTTCCTACAATGAGCAGTTCTTC
.,TRBV29-1,.,TRBJ2-2,CSVEKGGHNTGELFF,TGCAGCGTTGAAAAGGGGGGACATAACACCGGGGAGCTGTTTTTT
.,TRBV7-2,TRBD1,TRBJ1-2,CASSSRKGANYGYTF,TGTGCCAGCAGCTCCAGGAAGGGGGCGAACTATGGCTACACCTTC
.,TRBV30,TRBD1,TRBJ2-7,CAWRWAGGGEQYF,TGTGCCTGGAGGTGGGCAGGGGGCGGCGAGCAGTACTTC
.,TRBV10-2,TRBD1,TRBJ1-2,CASSYPGTGEGDYGYTF,TGCGCCAGCAGCTACCCCGGGACAGGGGAGGGCGACTATGGCTACACCTTC
.,TRBV28,TRBD2,TRBJ2-2,CASSLETGTSGRAAGELFF,TGTGCCAGCAGTCTAGAGACCGGGACTAGCGGGAGGGCAGCCGGGGAGCTGTTTTTT
.,TRBV7-2,.,TRBJ2-2,CASSSRGGELFF,TGTGCCAGCAGCTCCAGGGGCGGGGAGCTGTTTTTT
few,TRBV4-2,.,TRBJ2-3,CASSLNLRTDTQYF,TGTGCCAGCTCCTTGAACCTGCGCACAGATACGCAGTATTTT
.,TRBV29-1,TRBD2,TRBJ2-3,CSAAGTSGYTDTQYF,TGCAGCGCCGCCGGGACTAGCGGTTACACAGATACGCAGTATTTT
.,TRBV5-5,TRBD1,TRBJ1-1,CASSLTGGTEAFF,TGTGCCAGCAGCTTGACAGGGGGCACTGAAGCTTTCTTT
few,TRBV5-6,.,TRBJ2-2,CASSRVGELFF,TGTGCCAGCAGCCGAGTTGGGGAGCTGTTTTTT
.,TRBV7-3,TRBD1,TRBJ1-6,CASSPGGGSPLHF,TGTGCCAGCAGCCCAGGGGGGGGGTCACCCCTCCACTTT
few,TRBV2,.,TRBJ1-2,CASRYRAGWRGYTF,TGTGCCAGCAGATACAGGGCCGGGTGGAGAGGCTACACCTTC
.,TRBV5-1,.,TRBJ1-3,CASSLIGGESSGNTIYF,TGCGCCAGCAGCTTAATAGGAGGGGAGAGCTCTGGAAACACCATATATTTT
once,TRBV9,.,TRBJ2-7,CASSEGPEGKYYYEQYF,TGTGCCAGCAGCGAGGGGCCCGAGGGGAAATACTACTACGAGCAGTACTTC
.,TRBV6-5,TRBD2,TRBJ2-3,CASSYGSGRSSDTQYF,TGTGCCAGCAGTTACGGCAGCGGGAGGTCCTCAGATACGCAGTATTTT
.,TRBV18,.,TRBJ2-3,CASPPQASTDTQYF,TGTGCCTCCCCCCCGCAGGCTAGCACAGATACGCAGTATTTT
.,TRBV5-1,TRBD2,TRBJ2-1,CASSSQTSGSANEQFF,TGCGCCAGCAGCTCTCAGACTAGCGGGAGTGCCAATGAGCAGTTCTTC
.,TRBV7-9,.,TRBJ2-7,CASSHSAGYEQYF,TGTGCCAGCTCTCACTCCGCGGGCTACGAGCAGTACTTC
.,TRBV19,.,TRBJ2-1,CASSWGHRSEYNEQFF,TGTGCCAGTAGTTGGGGGCACCGTAGTGAGTACAATGAGCAGTTCTTC
.,TRBV18,.,TRBJ2-4,CASSRWQGDIQYF,TGTGCCAGCTCACGCTGGCAAGGGGACATTCAGTACTTC
.,TRBV19,.,TRBJ2-6,CASSEGSGANVLTF,TGTGCCAGTAGTGAAGGCTCTGGGGCCAACGTCCTGACTTTC
.,TRBV4-1,.,TRBJ2-3,CASSPPQGRATDTQYF,TGCGCCAGCAGCCCGCCCCAGGGGCGGGCCACAGATACGCAGTATTTT
.,TRBV29-1,TRBD1,TRBJ2-2,CSVGSGQFTGELFF,TGCAGCGTGGGGTCGGGACAGTTCACCGGGGAGCTGTTTTTT
once,TRBV18,TRBD2,TRBJ2-2,CASSPGLAGAGGELFF,TGTGCCAGCTCACCCGGACTAGCGGGAGCCGGCGGGGAGCTGTTTTTT
.,TRBV6-5,TRBD2,TRBJ2-1,CASRLRSGGYNEQFF,TGTGCCAGCAGACTCCGTAGCGGGGGGTACAATGAGCAGTTCTTC
few,TRBV5-1,.,TRBJ2-1,CASSFRRGPYNEQFF,TGCGCCAGCAGCTTTCGACGAGGCCCCTACAATGAGCAGTTCTTC
.,TRBV4-1,.,TRBJ2-2,CASSQESYRATGELFF,TGCGCCAGCAGCCAAGAGAGCTACAGGGCCACCGGGGAGCTGTTTTTT
.,TRBV7-7,.,TRBJ2-2,CASSLHTGELFF,TGTGCTAGCAGCTTACACACCGGGGAGCTGTTTTTT
few,TRBV6-1,.,TRBJ2-5,CASSARTQETQYF,TGTGCCAGCAGTGCACGGACCCAAGAGACCCAGTACTTC
.,TRBV30,.,TRBJ1-1,CAWARGVGNTEAFF,TGTGCCTGGGCAAGAGGGGTGGGGAACACTGAAGCTTTCTTT
.,TRBV18,.,TRBJ2-3,CASSPVGRVADTQYF,TGTGCCAGCTCACCCGTGGGGCGGGTTGCAGATACGCAGTATTTT
.,TRBV30,.,TRBJ1-2,CAWVLLDGYTF,TGTGCCTGGGTACTTCTGGATGGCTACACCTTC
.,TRBV6-5,.,TRBJ1-1,CASSSTASRTEAFF,TGTGCCAGTAGTTCGACGGCATCGAGGACTGAAGCTTTCTTT
.,TRBV10-3,TRBD1,TRBJ1-1,CAISEPTGAQKAFF,TGTGCCATCAGTGAACCAACAGGGGCTCAGAAAGCTTTCTTT
.,TRBV6-5,.,TRBJ2-7,CASSPPSPRTYEQYF,TGTGCCAGCAGTCCCCCTTCCCCGCGGACCTACGAGCAGTACTTC
.,TRBV7-9,TRBD1,TRBJ1-3,CASNSADRVPGNTIYF,TGTGCCAGCAACTCCGCCGACAGGGTACCAGGAAACACCATATATTTT
few,TRBV10-2,.,TRBJ1-5,CASRGTVGNQPQHF,TGCGCCAGCAGGGGGACCGTGGGGAATCAGCCCCAGCATTTT
.,TRBV7-3,TRBD1,TRBJ2-7,CASSFDGTGSYEQYF,TGTGCCAGCAGCTTCGACGGGACAGGGTCCTACGAGCAGTACTTC
once,TRBV5-1,.,TRBJ1-5,CASSPGDRGQPQHF,TGCGCCAGCAGCCCGGGGGACCGGGGTCAGCCCCAGCATTTT
.,TRBV11-2,.,TRBJ2-7,CASSQGYTGEQYF,TGTGCCAGCAGCCAGGGTTACACGGGCGAGCAGTACTTC
.,TRBV6-1,.,TRBJ1-1,CASSPMVGTEAFF,TGTGCCAGCAGTCCAATGGTGGGAACTGAAGCTTTCTTT
.,TRBV25-1,TRBD1,TRBJ1-1,CAAKSQGETEAFF,TGTGCCGCCAAATCACAGGGGGAAACTGAAGCTTTCTTT
.,TRBV5-1,.,TRBJ1-1,CASSAGALGTEAFF,TGCGCCAGCAGCGCCGGGGCCCTGGGCACTGAAGCTTTCTTT
few,TRBV6-1,.,TRBJ2-3,CASKIVSNTDTQYF,TGTGCCAGCAAGATTGTCTCGAACACAGATACGCAGTATTTT
.,TRBV7-2,TRBD2,TRBJ2-7,CASSLGLAAFSYEQYF,TGTGCCAGCAGCTTGGGCCTAGCGGCCTTCTCCTACGAGCAGTACTTC
.,TRBV5-5,.,TRBJ1-2,CASSLDTNYGYTF,TGTGCCAGCAGCTTGGACACCAACTATGGCTACACCTTC
.,TRBV6-5,TRBD2,TRBJ2-1,CASRIAGGYNEQFF,TGTGCCAGCAGGATAGCGGGGGGTTACAATGAGCAGTTCTTC
.,TRBV7-2,.,TRBJ2-3,CASSLAELVFQTDTQYF,TGTGCCAGCAGCTTAGCCGAACTAGTCTTCCAAACGGATACGCAGTATTTT